This is a list of T cell receptor beta chains from one sample in a study of T cell changes during pregnancy in multiple sclerosis. Measured with immunoSEQ multiplex PCR; TCRdb has only the in-frame clones, and not every one. The data contain some 45,000 clones, around 93% of them singletons. This specimen consisted of CD8+ T cells from peripheral blood mononuclear cells, obtained in the first trimester of pregnancy. These receptors all stem from a female donor with multiple sclerosis, enrolled in a pregnancy study. Both conserved end residues are part of each CDR3. A D gene is named only where the DNA matches it firmly. Only some rows state a clone size, as once, few, many or a class for expanded clones.

v_call: TRBV27; clone_size: NA; d_call: NA; j_call: TRBJ2-3; cdr3_nt: TGTGCCAGCAGTTTCCGGAGACAAAGCGGTAGCACAGATACGCAGTATTTT; cdr3_aa: CASSFRRQSGSTDTQYF
v_call: TRBV19; clone_size: NA; d_call: NA; j_call: TRBJ1-4; cdr3_nt: TGTGCCACTTCAGGGGATGGAGAAAAACTGTTTTTT; cdr3_aa: CATSGDGEKLFF
v_call: TRBV30; clone_size: NA; d_call: TRBD2; j_call: TRBJ2-2; cdr3_nt: TGTGCCTGGAGTGCTAGCGGGAACACCGGGGAGCTGTTTTTT; cdr3_aa: CAWSASGNTGELFF
v_call: TRBV5-1; clone_size: NA; d_call: TRBD2; j_call: TRBJ2-1; cdr3_nt: TGCGCCAGCAGTATAGCGGGAGGGCCCAGGGATGAGCAGTTCTTC; cdr3_aa: CASSIAGGPRDEQFF
v_call: TRBV29-1; clone_size: NA; d_call: NA; j_call: TRBJ1-2; cdr3_nt: TGCAGCGTAGAAGACAGGAACTATGGCTACACCTTC; cdr3_aa: CSVEDRNYGYTF
v_call: TRBV11-2; clone_size: NA; d_call: NA; j_call: TRBJ2-7; cdr3_nt: TGTGCCAGCAGCTTAGTACTCCGGGGCGAGCAGTACTTC; cdr3_aa: CASSLVLRGEQYF
v_call: TRBV28; clone_size: NA; d_call: TRBD1; j_call: TRBJ1-4; cdr3_nt: TGTGCCAGCAGTTTGCCGGGACAGGGTAATGAAAAACTGTTTTTT; cdr3_aa: CASSLPGQGNEKLFF
v_call: TRBV7-2; clone_size: NA; d_call: TRBD2; j_call: TRBJ2-7; cdr3_nt: TGTGCCAGCAGCTTATCGTGGGGGGGGAACGAGCAGTACTTC; cdr3_aa: CASSLSWGGNEQYF
v_call: TRBV5-5; clone_size: NA; d_call: TRBD1; j_call: TRBJ2-5; cdr3_nt: TGTGCCAGCAGCTTTGACAGGGCTAAGACCCAGTACTTC; cdr3_aa: CASSFDRAKTQYF
v_call: TRBV4-2; clone_size: NA; d_call: NA; j_call: TRBJ2-6; cdr3_nt: TGTGCCAGCAGCCAACAGGGGGGGGCCAACGTCCTGACTTTC; cdr3_aa: CASSQQGGANVLTF
v_call: TRBV27; clone_size: NA; d_call: TRBD1; j_call: TRBJ2-7; cdr3_nt: TGTGCCAGCAGACCCAGGGACAGGGTAAAATCCTACGAGCAGTACTTC; cdr3_aa: CASRPRDRVKSYEQYF
v_call: TRBV7-3; clone_size: NA; d_call: TRBD1; j_call: TRBJ1-1; cdr3_nt: TGTGCCAGCAGCCTGGGGACAGGGAACACTGAAGCTTTCTTT; cdr3_aa: CASSLGTGNTEAFF
v_call: TRBV29-1; clone_size: NA; d_call: NA; j_call: TRBJ2-7; cdr3_nt: TGCAGCGTTGAAGCAGGCGGGGCCGCCTACGAGCAGTACTTC; cdr3_aa: CSVEAGGAAYEQYF
v_call: TRBV25-1; clone_size: NA; d_call: TRBD1; j_call: TRBJ2-3; cdr3_nt: TGTGCCAGCAGTGGAGGACAGGGCGATACGCAGTATTTT; cdr3_aa: CASSGGQGDTQYF
v_call: TRBV11-3; clone_size: NA; d_call: NA; j_call: TRBJ2-1; cdr3_nt: TGTGCCAGCAGCTTATCTCTAGCGCTTTACAATGAGCAGTTCTTC; cdr3_aa: CASSLSLALYNEQFF
v_call: TRBV2; clone_size: NA; d_call: NA; j_call: TRBJ2-1; cdr3_nt: TGTGCCAGCAGTTACGGACTTGACAATGAGCAGTTCTTC; cdr3_aa: CASSYGLDNEQFF
v_call: TRBV4-3; clone_size: once; d_call: NA; j_call: TRBJ1-2; cdr3_nt: TGCGCCAGCAGCCAAGAGCAGGTCGCCCTCACTTATGGCTACACCTTC; cdr3_aa: CASSQEQVALTYGYTF
v_call: TRBV9; clone_size: NA; d_call: NA; j_call: TRBJ1-3; cdr3_nt: TGTGCCAGCAGCCCCGGCCGGGGGGCTGGAAACACCATATATTTT; cdr3_aa: CASSPGRGAGNTIYF
v_call: TRBV30; clone_size: NA; d_call: TRBD1; j_call: TRBJ2-7; cdr3_nt: TGTGCCTGGAGTATGACAGGGCTCCACGAGCAGTACTTC; cdr3_aa: CAWSMTGLHEQYF
v_call: TRBV6-1; clone_size: NA; d_call: NA; j_call: TRBJ1-1; cdr3_nt: TGTGCCAGCAGTGAAGGAGGGGGTTTGAACACTGAAGCTTTCTTT; cdr3_aa: CASSEGGGLNTEAFF
v_call: TRBV19; clone_size: NA; d_call: NA; j_call: TRBJ1-5; cdr3_nt: TGTGCCAGTAGTACGCAGACAGGAATTAGCAATCAGCCCCAGCATTTT; cdr3_aa: CASSTQTGISNQPQHF
v_call: TRBV28; clone_size: NA; d_call: NA; j_call: TRBJ2-7; cdr3_nt: TGTGCCAGCTCGATGTCCGACGGGGACGAGCAGTACTTC; cdr3_aa: CASSMSDGDEQYF
v_call: TRBV4-3; clone_size: NA; d_call: NA; j_call: TRBJ1-2; cdr3_nt: TGCGCCAGCAGCCAAGCCGATCTCTCGGGGACTAACTATGGCTACACCTTC; cdr3_aa: CASSQADLSGTNYGYTF
v_call: TRBV27; clone_size: NA; d_call: TRBD2; j_call: TRBJ2-3; cdr3_nt: TGTGCCAGCAGGCTGGGGGGGGCGGGAGGGCCGACAGATACGCAGTATTTT; cdr3_aa: CASRLGGAGGPTDTQYF
v_call: TRBV7-9; clone_size: NA; d_call: NA; j_call: TRBJ1-2; cdr3_nt: TGTGCCAGCAGCCTAAGCGGGGGCTCAGCGTATGGCTACACCTTC; cdr3_aa: CASSLSGGSAYGYTF
v_call: TRBV19; clone_size: NA; d_call: NA; j_call: TRBJ1-2; cdr3_nt: TGTGCCAGTAGTCACGGGACAATTGGCTACACCTTC; cdr3_aa: CASSHGTIGYTF
v_call: TRBV27; clone_size: NA; d_call: TRBD2; j_call: TRBJ2-7; cdr3_nt: TGTGCCAGCAGTTTAGGGGCGGGAGCTGGCGAGCAGTACTTC; cdr3_aa: CASSLGAGAGEQYF
v_call: TRBV6-5; clone_size: NA; d_call: NA; j_call: TRBJ2-7; cdr3_nt: TGTGCCAGCAGTTACTCGAGGTCCTACGAGCAGTACTTC; cdr3_aa: CASSYSRSYEQYF
v_call: TRBV5-6; clone_size: NA; d_call: TRBD2; j_call: TRBJ2-7; cdr3_nt: TGTGCCAGCAGCCATGGACTAGCGGGAGGGTCCTACGAGCAGTACTTC; cdr3_aa: CASSHGLAGGSYEQYF
v_call: TRBV7-9; clone_size: NA; d_call: NA; j_call: TRBJ2-7; cdr3_nt: TGTGCCATCGAGGGTAACAGGGATCTGTACTTC; cdr3_aa: CAIEGNRDLYF
v_call: TRBV5-1; clone_size: NA; d_call: NA; j_call: TRBJ2-3; cdr3_nt: TGCGCCAGCAGCACCGGAGATCGGGGAAAGGAGGCAGATACGCAGTATTTT; cdr3_aa: CASSTGDRGKEADTQYF
v_call: TRBV6-5; clone_size: NA; d_call: NA; j_call: TRBJ2-5; cdr3_nt: TGTGCCAGCAGTTCAGGGGGGAGAGAGACCCAGTACTTC; cdr3_aa: CASSSGGRETQYF
v_call: TRBV27; clone_size: NA; d_call: TRBD1; j_call: TRBJ2-4; cdr3_nt: TGTGCCAGCGGGACTCTGGGGACAGGGCGGCGTTGGTTC; cdr3_aa: CASGTLGTGRRWF
v_call: TRBV4-1; clone_size: NA; d_call: NA; j_call: TRBJ2-7; cdr3_nt: TGCGCCAGCAGCCAAGCCCAGGGGACCGAGCAGTACTTC; cdr3_aa: CASSQAQGTEQYF
v_call: TRBV27; clone_size: NA; d_call: TRBD2; j_call: TRBJ2-7; cdr3_nt: TGTGCCAGCAGCGGACTAGCGAGAACATACTACGAGCAGTACTTC; cdr3_aa: CASSGLARTYYEQYF